This TCR beta chain was recorded in a study of Graves' ophthalmopathy and Graves' hyperthyroidism. For the study at large: Peripheral blood sampling occurred at initial diagnosis, before any treatment. Study outcomes and limitations: The majority of expanded thyroid clonotypes above 0.001 frequency also occurred in blood. A model of 13 signatures distinguished ophthalmopathy from stable hyperthyroidism at 87.88% sensitivity and around 81% specificity.

This clonotype was recorded many times. The antigen is undetermined. The CDR3 is made up of 14 amino acids. CDR1 and CDR2 (germline): SGHDN, FVKESK. Trimming shortened V by 0 bases and J by 7 bases, and 12 bases separated the two germline ends. RNA transcripts served as template for amplifying TCR beta CDR3 sequences. Second-round multiplex PCR followed a first-round RT-PCR using HTBI primers. TCRdb re-called the multiplex PCR reads through MiXCR, storing one row per CDR3 protein. The data show about 400,000 distinct CDR3 sequences, about 16% seen once. The sample taken for sequencing was peripheral blood. The clonotype originates from a woman aged 18-30 years with Graves' ophthalmopathy. This rearrangement joins TRBV14 to TRBJ1-1; D not certain. The CDR3 nucleotides are TGTGCCAGCAGCCAAGATAACGGCCTTAGTGAAGCTTTCTTT. Translated, it gives CASSQDNGLSEAFF.